Below, 10 T cell receptor beta chains from the same sample are listed, as sequenced in a study of regulatory T cells in long-lasting Graves disease. Time point denoted: newly diagnosed GD, antithyroid drugs for less than 3 months. PBMC-extracted RNA yielded the TCR library. For TCR beta, libraries came from iRepertoire HTBI primers and Arm-PCR of CDR3 regions. MiXCR was run by TCRdb on the multiplex PCR reads, yielding one entry per CDR3 protein. The top ten hold roughly 29% of the sample, which has 300,000 to 400,000 distinct CDR3 sequences, over 15% seen once. The data were also submitted as part of a second study, on T cells in Graves' hyperthyroidism and ophthalmopathy.

Sequenced material: peripheral blood mononuclear cells (PBMCs), taken at new diagnosis, from a patient treated with antithyroid drugs. Receptor source: a man aged 35-49 years with Graves disease.

The chain joins TRBV6-2 or TRBV6-3 to TRBJ2-1; D ambiguous. Germline CDR1 MNHEY, CDR2 SVGEGT. Trimming took off 0 bases at V and 5 bases at J, with 14 bases between the two ends. The CDR3 totals 16 residues. The CDR3 sequence is CASSYSMPWAHNEQFF. The CDR3 coding sequence is TGTGCCAGCAGTTACTCAATGCCCTGGGCACACAATGAGCAGTTCTTC.

This clonotype was found many times. The chain links TRBV2 to TRBJ2-7; 7 bases agree with TRBD2. Per the germline V gene, CDR1 is SNHLY and CDR2 is FYNNEI. This CDR3 has 13 residues. V lost 7 bases and J lost 6; bases outside the gene matches: 9. Here the CDR3 reads CASTEGRGREQYF. The DNA of the CDR3 is TGTGCCAGCACCGAAGGGAGGGGCCGCGAGCAGTACTTC.

The chain couples TRBV5-1 to TRBJ2-1, with TRBD2 identical over 8 bases. The ends lost 0 bases at V and 8 bases at J; junction bases unmatched: 4. Germline values: CDR1 SGHRS, CDR2 YFSETQ. The CDR3 has 14 residues. Here the CDR3 DNA reads TGCGCCAGCAGCTTGGTAGGCGGGGGGTATGAGCAGTTCTTC. Translating gives CASSLVGGGYEQFF.

The V call is TRBV20-1, the J call TRBJ1-5, with a weak D call TRBD1 (6 bases). The CDR3 contains 16 residues. Germline loops: CDR1 DFQATT, CDR2 SNEGSKA (reference sequence). Deletions cut 3 bases from V and 5 bases from J, with 20 bases between. The CDR3 here is CSASLSTGHPYQPQHF. The CDR3 region has the DNA TGCAGTGCTAGTCTTTCTACGGGACACCCATATCAGCCCCAGCATTTT.

This clonotype was counted at least ten times. This sequence joins TRBV9 and TRBJ2-3, with a possible D match to TRBD2 (5 bases). The CDR3 extends over 15 amino acids. V was trimmed by 2 bases and J by 0 bases, leaving 10 bases between them. The V gene's germline CDR1 is SGDLS and CDR2 YYNGEE. For the CDR3, the DNA is TGTGCCAGCAGCGTCTTGAGCGGTAGCACAGATACGCAGTATTTT. Amino acid sequence: CASSVLSGSTDTQYF. Full variable domain (outside the CDR3, taken from reference TRBV9 and TRBJ2-3): DSGVTQTPKHLITATGQRVTLRCSPRSGDLSVYWYQQSLDQGLQFLIQYYNGEERAKGNILERFSAQQFPDLHSELNLSSLELGDSALYFCASSVLSGSTDTQYFGPGTRLTVL.

This clonotype was picked up a small number of times. The chain combines TRBV19 with TRBJ2-2, with TRBD1 identical over 11 bases. The V gene's germline CDR1 is LNHDA and CDR2 SQIVND (reference sequence). V gave up 2 bases and J gave up 3 bases; unmatched junction bases: 8. This CDR3 has 18 amino acids. The CDR3 bases are TGTGCCAGTAGTATAAGAGGCCGGGGACAGGGGGACACCGGGGAGCTGTTTTTT. The encoded protein is CASSIRGRGQGDTGELFF.

The chain couples TRBV19 to TRBJ2-1; 8 positions agree with TRBD1. With V trimmed by 4 bases and J by 6 bases, 2 bases remained unmatched. The germline CDR1 and CDR2 sequences are LNHDA and SQIVND (reference sequence). The CDR3 length is 13 residues. CDR3 amino acids: CASSRTGTNEQFF. In DNA, the CDR3 is TGTGCCAGTAGTAGGACAGGGACCAATGAGCAGTTCTTC.

This clonotype was counted ten times or more. The chain combines TRBV5-1 with TRBJ2-2; D gene ambiguous. V lost 0 bases, J lost 4 bases, and 7 bases lay in between. Germline V CDR1 and CDR2: SGHRS, YFSETQ. The CDR3 consists of 14 residues. DNA of the CDR3: TGCGCCAGCAGCTTGGCCTGGGGCACCGGGGAGCTGTTTTTT. It yields the protein CASSLAWGTGELFF.

There are a few counts of this clonotype. The chain is built from TRBV10-3 and TRBJ2-2; TRBD1 agrees at 8 bases. The trim removed 6 bases at V and 6 bases at J, leaving 3 bases unmatched. Germline CDR1 is ENHRY and CDR2 is SYGVKD. The CDR3 is made up of 13 amino acids. The CDR3 loop reads CAIRGQESGELFF. Here the CDR3 DNA reads TGTGCCATCAGGGGACAGGAATCCGGGGAGCTGTTTTTT.

As for this clonotype: This may come from a read error, since a much larger clone is one base off. The V call is TRBV11-3, the J call TRBJ1-1; D is possibly TRBD1 (6 bases). The CDR3 spans 13 residues. V was shortened by 5 bases and J by 11 bases, with 18 bases between the two germline ends. The V gene's germline CDR1 is SGHNT and CDR2 YENEEA. The CDR3 is CASSQFAGADAFF. CDR3 bases: TGTGCCAGCAGCCAATTCGCAGGGGCCGACGCTTTCTTT.